Presented here are 17 T cell receptor beta chains from one specimen sequenced in a study of prognosis after radiotherapy for stage I lung cancer. It was by two-round multiplex PCR that TCR beta CDR3 was amplified from genomic DNA. The first round of PCR was done with primers that matched each TRBV and TRBJ gene. TCRdb recomputed calls from the multiplex PCR reads with MiXCR, one row per CDR3 protein. Of 12,000 to 15,000 distinct CDR3 sequences in the sample, about 37% were seen once. The starting material was PBMCs, obtained before or after stereotactic body radiation therapy (not recorded which). The source is a donor over 45 with non-small cell lung cancer.

This clonotype was observed many times. The chain combines TRBV19 with TRBJ2-1, with 14 bases lining up with TRBD2. The CDR3 runs to 17 residues. Germline-derived CDR1 and CDR2 are LNHDA and SQIVND (reference sequence). The trim removed 5 bases at V and 5 bases at J, leaving 8 bases unmatched. CDR3 protein: CASSSRLAGGPNNEQFF. The CDR3 region has the DNA TGTGCCAGTAGTTCCCGACTAGCGGGAGGGCCAAACAATGAGCAGTTCTTC.

In its sample, this clonotype was seen many times. This chain uses TRBV18 with TRBJ1-3; TRBD1 aligns across 9 bases. The CDR3 runs to 15 residues. Germline-derived CDR1 and CDR2 are KGHSH and LQKENI. Trimming removed 6 bases from V and 3 bases from J; junction bases left unmatched: 6. The CDR3 spells CASSTGTGSGNTIYF. The CDR3 bases are TGTGCCAGCTCGACCGGGACAGGGAGTGGAAACACCATATATTTT.

The chain links TRBV6-1 to TRBJ1-2; D is perhaps TRBD1 (6 bases). Germline loops: CDR1 MNHNS, CDR2 SASEGT. V was trimmed by 7 bases and J by 3 bases, leaving 12 bases between them. CDR3 length: 13 amino acids. The CDR3 DNA sequence: TGTGCCAGCATCTTGACAGGTGACTATGGCTACACCTTC. It is translated as CASILTGDYGYTF.

The table lists this clonotype with many counts. This rearrangement joins TRBV28 to TRBJ1-1; D not certain. Germline CDR1 reads MDHEN; CDR2 reads SYDVKM. The CDR3 spans 14 residues. Deletions cut 7 bases from V and 0 bases from J, with 12 bases between. The CDR3 nucleotides read TGTGCCAGCAACCCGGACGGATTGAACACTGAAGCTTTCTTT. As protein: CASNPDGLNTEAFF.

This chain uses TRBV7-8 with TRBJ2-7; 9 bases match TRBD2. Trimming took 5 bases from V and 13 from J; bases not matched to a gene: 9. Germline V lookup: CDR1 SGHVS, CDR2 FQNEAQ. This CDR3 is built from 12 residues. The CDR3: CASSAVLAGHYF. CDR3 nucleotide sequence: TGTGCCAGCAGCGCCGTACTAGCGGGTCATTACTTC.

This clonotype was detected many times. The chain is built from TRBV7-3 and TRBJ1-1; TRBD1 is a possible D gene (5 bases). Germline V gene sequence: CDR1 SGHTA, CDR2 FQGTGA. V dropped 8 bases and J dropped 0 bases, with 10 bases sitting between them. CDR3 size: 13 residues. The CDR3 nucleotides read TGTGCCAGCCGGGGGACGGTGAACACTGAAGCTTTCTTT. Translated: CASRGTVNTEAFF. Based on the CDR3 plus reference TRBV7-3 and TRBJ1-1, the full variable domain is GAGVSQTPSNKVTEKGKYVELRCDPISGHTALYWYRQSLGQGPEFLIYFQGTGAADDSGLPNDRFFAVRPEGSVSTLKIQRTERGDSAVYLCASRGTVNTEAFFGQGTRLTVV.

The sample holds many counts of this clonotype. A much more abundant neighbour one base away suggests this may be a read error. CDR3 bases: TGTGCCAGCAGCCAAGCTTCTCCCGAGCAGTTCTTC. Its translation is CASSQASPEQFF. This chain uses TRBV3-1 with TRBJ2-1; D is uncertain. V was shortened by 1 base and J by 10 bases, with 8 bases between the two germline ends. This CDR3 is 12 amino acids long. Germline V CDR1 and CDR2: LGHDT, YNNKEL (reference sequence).

This clonotype was detected only once. This sequence is one base from a far larger clone and is likely a read error. This chain links TRBV6-8 with TRBJ1-2, with TRBD1 as a possible D gene (5 bases). Germline V lookup: CDR1 MNHGY, CDR2 SAAAGT. With 4 bases removed from V and 7 bases from J, the gap between germline ends came to 7 bases. CDR3 length: 11 amino acids. The CDR3 here is CASSWGGGYTF. Written as DNA, the CDR3 is TGTGCCAGCAGTTGGGGGGGTGGCTACACCTTC.

This clonotype was observed at least ten times. V gene TRBV12-3 or TRBV12-4 combines with J gene TRBJ1-6; D is undetermined. Between the trimmed V and J ends, which lost 6 bases and 0 bases, there was a span of 9 bases. There are 15 residues in the CDR3. The CDR3 DNA is TGTGCCAGCAGCCTGGGTAGCTCCTATAATTCACCCCTCCACTTT. Its protein is CASSLGSSYNSPLHF.

By sample fraction, this clonotype is medium-sized. The chain has TRBV20-1 and TRBJ2-1, with 11 bases matching TRBD2. The CDR3 spans 15 residues. In germline, CDR1 is DFQATT, CDR2 SNEGSKA (reference sequence). Losses at the gene ends were 5 bases for V and 0 bases for J; bases not matched to a gene: 3. The DNA of the CDR3 is TGCAGTGCTTTAGCGGGAGGGAACTCCTACAATGAGCAGTTCTTC. As protein: CSALAGGNSYNEQFF.

This clonotype has more than one count but fewer than ten. The chain is built from TRBV19 and TRBJ1-5, with D hard to call. CDR1 LNHDA and CDR2 SQIVND come from the germline V gene (reference sequence). Trimming took 3 bases from V and 5 from J, leaving 11 bases between them. This CDR3 has 14 amino acids. The CDR3 sequence: CASSMKGMDQPQHF. The CDR3 DNA follows: TGTGCCAGTAGTATGAAAGGGATGGATCAGCCCCAGCATTTT. Full variable domain (outside the CDR3, taken from reference TRBV19 and TRBJ1-5): DGGITQSPKYLFRKEGQNVTLSCEQNLNHDAMYWYRQDPGQGLRLIYYSQIVNDFQKGDIAEGYSVSREKKESFPLTVTSAQKNPTAFYLCASSMKGMDQPQHFGDGTRLSIL.

This clonotype was picked up many times. J is TRBJ2-3 and V is TRBV27; the D is unclear. This CDR3 comprises 15 residues. Looked up from germline, CDR1 is MNHEY and CDR2 is SMNVEV (reference sequence). With 5 bases removed from V and 2 bases from J, the gap between germline ends came to 14 bases. Here the CDR3 reads CASSPPGGPTDTQYF. The CDR3 DNA reads as TGTGCCAGCAGTCCCCCCGGTGGCCCCACAGATACGCAGTATTTT.

This clonotype was seen ten or more times. The chain carries TRBV6-5 and TRBJ1-5; weak D call: TRBD1 (6 bases). The CDR3 is 14 amino acids. Germline V lookup: CDR1 MNHEY, CDR2 SVGAGI. V was shortened by 4 bases and J by 4 bases, with 11 bases between the two germline ends. CDR3 coding DNA: TGTGCCAGCAGTTGGTCGCAGGGGAATCAGCCCCAGCATTTT. It specifies CASSWSQGNQPQHF.

This clonotype was picked up many times. This CDR3 reads CARGGEDTEAFF. CDR3 in DNA: TGTGCCCGCGGGGGGGAGGACACTGAAGCTTTCTTT. The chain couples TRBV14 to TRBJ1-1, with a weak D call TRBD1 (5 bases). Trimming removed 11 bases from V and 3 bases from J, with 13 bases in between. Germline CDR1 and CDR2: SGHDN and FVKESK. This CDR3 region has 12 residues.

A word on this clonotype: An end of the junction does not agree with germline; a read error may underlie this. This rearrangement joins TRBV5-1 to TRBJ1-6; D is unclear. This CDR3 region has 16 residues. Germline-derived CDR1 and CDR2 are SGHRS and YFSETQ. The CDR3 nucleotides are TGCGCCAGCAGCTTGGCCGTGTTAAGGGAGAATTCACACCTCAACTTT. This translates into CASSLAVLRENSHLNF.

In regard to this clonotype: The junction and the germline gene differ at one end; a read error may be behind it. This chain links TRBV6-1 with TRBJ1-5; perhaps TRBD1 as D (5 bases). This CDR3 is 14 amino acids long. Germline CDR1 MNHNS, CDR2 SASEGT. In DNA form, the CDR3 reads TGTGCCAGCAGTAACCCGGACGGGGGGAAGCCCAAGCATTTT. It is translated as CASSNPDGGKPKHF.

With respect to this clonotype: A read error may account for a junction end that differs from germline. The chain combines TRBV6-1 with TRBJ2-3, with D perhaps TRBD1 or TRBD2 (6 bases each). The germline V gene encodes CDR1 MNHNS and CDR2 SASEGT. This CDR3 has 14 amino acids. As DNA, the CDR3 is TGTGCCAGCAGCCTAGAGGGGGGCACAGGTACGCAGTATTTT. It is translated as CASSLEGGTGTQYF.